This T cell receptor beta chain derives from a study of spatial heterogeneity in lung cancer. At the level of the study: Detection consistently yielded more beta chains than alpha chains.

This clonotype turned up a few times. Time point meaning: sample taken at primary tumor resection. No cells were sorted before sequencing. The whole RNA sequenced was extracted from tumor, nontumor lung or frozen PBMC. TCRdb recomputed calls from the 5' RACE reads with MiXCR, one row per CDR3 protein. The sample holds roughly 7,000 distinct CDR3 sequences, 15% to 20% seen once. CDR1 is DFQATT, CDR2 SNEGSKA, per germline (reference sequence). This CDR3 has 12 residues. Deletions cut 3 bases from V and 11 bases from J, with 14 bases between. V and J are TRBV20-1 and TRBJ2-1; D is perhaps TRBD2 (7 bases). The sample was PBMCs, taken at surgery. This receptor was identified in a female donor with early-stage non-small cell lung cancer. CDR3 nucleotide sequence: TGCAGTGCTAGTTTAGGGGGGGCAAAGCAGTTCTTC. It yields the protein CSASLGGAKQFF.